A selection of T cell receptor beta chains follows, all from one sample in a study of T cell changes during pregnancy in multiple sclerosis. This table comes from immunoSEQ multiplex PCR, and its TCRdb copy is limited to in-frame clones, with some not included. This sample has 65,000 to 80,000 clones, with about nine tenths found just once. The sample was peripheral blood, taken in the third trimester of pregnancy. The receptors stem from a female donor with multiple sclerosis, enrolled in a pregnancy study. Both conserved end residues are part of each CDR3. Each record gives: J gene, clone size, D gene, V gene, CDR3 protein, CDR3 DNA. A D gene is named only where the DNA matches it firmly. Clone size is stated in some rows and not others, as once, few, many or a class when expanded.

J: TRBJ2-1; size: NA; D: NA; V: TRBV6-6; CDR3: CASGGPNEQFF; DNA: TGTGCCTCGGGGGGCCCCAATGAGCAGTTCTTC
J: TRBJ1-4; size: once; D: TRBD1; V: TRBV5-1; CDR3: CASSGGQGATNEKLFF; DNA: TGCGCCAGCAGCGGGGGACAGGGAGCAACTAATGAAAAACTGTTTTTT
J: TRBJ2-1; size: NA; D: TRBD2; V: TRBV6-6; CDR3: CAISPHTSGYNEQFF; DNA: TGTGCCATCTCCCCCCACACTAGCGGGTACAATGAGCAGTTCTTC
J: TRBJ1-1; size: NA; D: TRBD1; V: TRBV7-2; CDR3: CASSYRTGNTEAFF; DNA: TGTGCCAGCAGCTACCGGACAGGGAACACTGAAGCTTTCTTT
J: TRBJ1-2; size: once; D: TRBD1; V: TRBV9; CDR3: CASSAPGQGYGYTF; DNA: TGTGCCAGCAGCGCACCGGGACAGGGGTATGGCTACACCTTC
J: TRBJ2-7; size: once; D: TRBD2; V: TRBV2; CDR3: CASLLAGGISYEQYF; DNA: TGTGCCAGCCTACTAGCGGGGGGGATTTCCTACGAGCAGTACTTC
J: TRBJ2-1; size: NA; D: NA; V: TRBV7-9; CDR3: CASSLDSSYNEQFF; DNA: TGTGCCAGCAGCTTAGACAGCTCCTACAATGAGCAGTTCTTC
J: TRBJ1-4; size: once; D: NA; V: TRBV7-2; CDR3: CASSSTGRNEKLFF; DNA: TGTGCCAGCAGCTCTACAGGGCGAAATGAAAAACTGTTTTTT
J: TRBJ1-2; size: NA; D: NA; V: TRBV7-3; CDR3: CASSPRTDPYGYTF; DNA: TGTGCCAGCAGCCCTCGGACAGACCCCTATGGCTACACCTTC
J: TRBJ2-7; size: NA; D: NA; V: TRBV10-1; CDR3: CASGRGGEQYF; DNA: TGCGCCAGCGGCCGAGGAGGGGAGCAGTACTTC
J: TRBJ2-1; size: once; D: TRBD2; V: TRBV6-4; CDR3: CASSAKLAGGHNEQFF; DNA: TGTGCCAGCAGTGCCAAACTAGCGGGGGGACACAATGAGCAGTTCTTC
J: TRBJ1-2; size: few; D: TRBD1; V: TRBV27; CDR3: CASSLSRDSYGYTF; DNA: TGTGCCAGCAGTTTATCCCGGGACAGTTATGGCTACACCTTC
J: TRBJ2-7; size: NA; D: NA; V: TRBV6-5; CDR3: CASSYGGAGADYEQYF; DNA: TGTGCCAGCAGTTACGGCGGTGCAGGGGCGGACTACGAGCAGTACTTC
J: TRBJ1-1; size: NA; D: NA; V: TRBV7-2; CDR3: CASSFRGGGGTEAFF; DNA: TGTGCCAGCAGCTTTAGGGGGGGAGGCGGCACTGAAGCTTTCTTT
J: TRBJ2-1; size: NA; D: TRBD1; V: TRBV4-3; CDR3: CASSQSGTGLYNEQFF; DNA: TGCGCCAGCAGCCAATCCGGGACAGGGCTGTACAATGAGCAGTTCTTC
J: TRBJ2-7; size: NA; D: TRBD1; V: TRBV19; CDR3: CASRGQGGSEQYF; DNA: TGTGCCAGTAGGGGACAGGGGGGATCCGAGCAGTACTTC
J: TRBJ2-2; size: NA; D: TRBD1; V: TRBV18; CDR3: CASSRDRATGELFF; DNA: TGTGCCAGCTCGCGGGACAGGGCAACCGGGGAGCTGTTTTTT
J: TRBJ2-1; size: NA; D: TRBD2; V: TRBV7-2; CDR3: CASSLKGGAKNEQFF; DNA: TGTGCCAGCAGCTTAAAGGGAGGGGCCAAAAATGAGCAGTTCTTC
J: TRBJ2-7; size: once; D: NA; V: TRBV5-6; CDR3: CASSPGSLSEQYF; DNA: TGTGCCAGCAGCCCCGGGTCTCTCAGCGAGCAGTACTTC
J: TRBJ2-1; size: few; D: TRBD2; V: TRBV10-3; CDR3: CAISQMGGGYNEQFF; DNA: TGTGCCATCAGCCAAATGGGCGGGGGGTACAATGAGCAGTTCTTC
J: TRBJ1-3; size: NA; D: NA; V: TRBV5-1; CDR3: CASSLETSAGSGNTIYF; DNA: TGCGCCAGCAGTTTGGAGACGTCAGCAGGCTCTGGAAACACCATATATTTT
J: TRBJ1-2; size: NA; D: TRBD1; V: TRBV6-5; CDR3: CASSSPGTGYGYTF; DNA: TGTGCCAGCAGTAGCCCCGGGACAGGGTATGGCTACACCTTC
J: TRBJ1-2; size: NA; D: NA; V: TRBV2; CDR3: CASRRTGNYGYTF; DNA: TGTGCCAGCCGACGGACGGGAAACTATGGCTACACCTTC
J: TRBJ2-1; size: NA; D: TRBD2; V: TRBV2; CDR3: CASSEVGLAGANEQFF; DNA: TGTGCCAGCAGTGAAGTAGGACTAGCGGGGGCCAATGAGCAGTTCTTC
J: TRBJ1-2; size: NA; D: NA; V: TRBV10-1; CDR3: CASSEHRAGDGYTF; DNA: TGCGCCAGCAGTGAACACAGGGCAGGAGATGGCTACACCTTC
J: TRBJ1-2; size: once; D: TRBD1; V: TRBV2; CDR3: CASSEDRLGYTF; DNA: TGTGCCAGCAGTGAGGACAGGCTCGGCTACACCTTC
J: TRBJ1-2; size: NA; D: NA; V: TRBV21-1; CDR3: CASSKAPWQGTNYGYTF; DNA: TGTGCCAGCAGCAAAGCGCCCTGGCAGGGAACTAACTATGGCTACACCTTC
J: TRBJ1-2; size: NA; D: TRBD1; V: TRBV30; CDR3: CAWNQYRGQGYTF; DNA: TGTGCCTGGAATCAGTACAGGGGGCAAGGCTACACCTTC
J: TRBJ1-2; size: NA; D: NA; V: TRBV6-4; CDR3: CASSDLSGYTF; DNA: TGTGCCAGCAGTGATTTATCGGGCTACACCTTC
J: TRBJ1-2; size: NA; D: NA; V: TRBV19; CDR3: CASSIPGSGYTF; DNA: TGTGCCAGTAGTATTCCGGGGTCTGGCTACACCTTC
J: TRBJ1-2; size: NA; D: NA; V: TRBV4-1; CDR3: CASSQGEVPNYGYTF; DNA: TGCGCCAGCAGCCAAGGCGAGGTCCCAAACTATGGCTACACCTTC
J: TRBJ1-5; size: NA; D: TRBD1; V: TRBV30; CDR3: CAWSGTGGQPQHF; DNA: TGTGCCTGGAGTGGCACAGGGGGGCAGCCCCAGCATTTT
J: TRBJ2-1; size: NA; D: TRBD2; V: TRBV19; CDR3: CASSIDTSGARQFF; DNA: TGTGCCAGTAGTATAGATACTAGCGGGGCCCGGCAGTTCTTC
J: TRBJ2-5; size: NA; D: TRBD1; V: TRBV2; CDR3: CASSAGQGRRETQYF; DNA: TGTGCCAGCAGTGCGGGACAGGGGCGCAGGGAGACCCAGTACTTC
J: TRBJ2-7; size: NA; D: TRBD2; V: TRBV6-1; CDR3: CASSEARLAGDYEQYF; DNA: TGTGCCAGCAGTGAAGCTAGACTAGCGGGGGATTACGAGCAGTACTTC
J: TRBJ1-3; size: NA; D: TRBD1; V: TRBV6-5; CDR3: CASSYSNRGGNTIYF; DNA: TGTGCCAGCAGTTACTCGAACAGGGGTGGAAACACCATATATTTT
J: TRBJ1-4; size: NA; D: NA; V: TRBV5-1; CDR3: CASSLELGRGEKLFF; DNA: TGCGCCAGCAGCTTGGAACTGGGCCGAGGGGAAAAACTGTTTTTT
J: TRBJ2-7; size: once; D: NA; V: TRBV6-5; CDR3: CASSYRHSYEQYF; DNA: TGTGCCAGCAGTTATCGACACTCCTACGAGCAGTACTTC
J: TRBJ2-3; size: NA; D: TRBD1; V: TRBV19; CDR3: CASSIGQGPSSTDTQYF; DNA: TGTGCCAGTAGTATAGGACAGGGGCCCTCTAGCACAGATACGCAGTATTTT
J: TRBJ2-7; size: NA; D: NA; V: TRBV9; CDR3: CASSDRDNEQYF; DNA: TGTGCCAGCAGCGACCGGGACAACGAGCAGTACTTC
J: TRBJ1-4; size: NA; D: TRBD1; V: TRBV6-5; CDR3: CASSTGGASEKLFF; DNA: TGTGCCAGCAGTACAGGGGGCGCGAGTGAAAAACTGTTTTTT
J: TRBJ2-1; size: NA; D: TRBD2; V: TRBV5-1; CDR3: CASSFFGLTSGTNNEQFF; DNA: TGCGCCAGCAGCTTTTTTGGCCTTACTAGCGGGACAAACAATGAGCAGTTCTTC
J: TRBJ1-1; size: NA; D: TRBD1; V: TRBV19; CDR3: CASSPGQGHSAFF; DNA: TGTGCCAGTAGTCCCGGACAGGGTCATTCCGCTTTCTTT
J: TRBJ1-2; size: few; D: NA; V: TRBV6-5; CDR3: CASRQDYGYTF; DNA: TGTGCCAGCCGACAGGACTATGGCTACACCTTC
J: TRBJ1-5; size: NA; D: NA; V: TRBV21-1; CDR3: CASSKAPEGRGIDSNQPQHF; DNA: TGTGCCAGCAGCAAAGCGCCCGAGGGGAGGGGGATAGATAGCAATCAGCCCCAGCATTTT
J: TRBJ1-5; size: NA; D: NA; V: TRBV5-8; CDR3: CASRQVFSQPQHF; DNA: TGTGCCAGCCGTCAGGTTTTTTCTCAGCCCCAGCATTTT
J: TRBJ2-7; size: NA; D: NA; V: TRBV5-6; CDR3: CASSFTGHEQYF; DNA: TGTGCCAGCAGCTTTACAGGTCACGAGCAGTACTTC
J: TRBJ2-3; size: NA; D: TRBD1; V: TRBV10-1; CDR3: CASATPGQATDTQYF; DNA: TGCGCCAGCGCCACACCGGGACAGGCAACAGATACGCAGTATTTT
J: TRBJ1-1; size: NA; D: NA; V: TRBV2; CDR3: CASSWGPQANTEAFF; DNA: TGTGCCAGCAGTTGGGGGCCCCAGGCGAACACTGAAGCTTTCTTT
J: TRBJ1-1; size: many; D: NA; V: TRBV19; CDR3: CASSTMGGGNEAFF; DNA: TGTGCCAGTAGTACCATGGGGGGTGGTAATGAAGCTTTCTTT
J: TRBJ2-7; size: NA; D: TRBD1; V: TRBV12-5; CDR3: CASGWWTGSSYEQYF; DNA: TGTGCTAGTGGTTGGTGGACAGGTAGCTCCTACGAGCAGTACTTC
J: TRBJ2-7; size: once; D: NA; V: TRBV6-5; CDR3: CASSYDSISYEQYF; DNA: TGTGCCAGCAGTTACGACAGCATATCCTACGAGCAGTACTTC
J: TRBJ2-1; size: NA; D: NA; V: TRBV27; CDR3: CASSIRWDWGPNEQFF; DNA: TGTGCCAGCAGTATCCGGTGGGATTGGGGCCCCAATGAGCAGTTCTTC
J: TRBJ2-7; size: NA; D: NA; V: TRBV7-9; CDR3: CASSLAVYSYEQYF; DNA: TGTGCCAGCAGCTTAGCAGTCTACTCCTACGAGCAGTACTTC
J: TRBJ2-7; size: NA; D: NA; V: TRBV7-2; CDR3: CASSLELDEQYF; DNA: TGTGCCAGCAGCTTAGAACTTGACGAGCAGTACTTC
J: TRBJ2-5; size: NA; D: NA; V: TRBV5-4; CDR3: CASSLSYRVETQYF; DNA: TGTGCCAGCAGCTTGAGCTACAGGGTGGAGACCCAGTACTTC
J: TRBJ1-4; size: NA; D: NA; V: TRBV19; CDR3: CASSLQGTNEKLFF; DNA: TGTGCCAGTAGTTTACAGGGAACTAATGAAAAACTGTTTTTT
J: TRBJ1-2; size: NA; D: NA; V: TRBV7-2; CDR3: CASSPSTGLGGYTF; DNA: TGTGCCAGCAGCCCATCCACAGGGTTGGGTGGCTACACCTTC
J: TRBJ2-1; size: NA; D: TRBD1; V: TRBV11-2; CDR3: CASSLKGTGGKVEQFF; DNA: TGTGCCAGCAGCTTAAAGGGGACAGGGGGCAAGGTTGAGCAGTTCTTC
J: TRBJ1-1; size: NA; D: NA; V: TRBV9; CDR3: CASSAITGSTEAFF; DNA: TGTGCCAGCAGCGCCATTACAGGGAGCACTGAAGCTTTCTTT